These 29 T cell receptor beta chains were all obtained from the same sample, sequenced in a study of cytomegalovirus exposure and HLA in healthy donors. Libraries were prepared by immunoSEQ multiplex PCR; TCRdb keeps only in-frame clonotypes and omits some of them. The top ten hold approximately 1% of the sample, which has approximately 270,000 clones, 80% to 90% seen once. Sequenced: PBMCs. The receptors stem from a young woman in good health and CMV-seronegative.

This sequence joins TRBV7-9 and TRBJ2-7, with 8 bases lining up with TRBD2. Per germline, CDR1 SEHNR and CDR2 FQNEAQ (reference sequence). The V and J ends lost 9 bases and 1 base, in that order; junction bases with no gene match: 17. CDR3 length: 17 amino acids. Here the CDR3 reads CASTGVGASGLSYEQYF. The CDR3 nucleotides read TGTGCCAGTACAGGTGTGGGGGCTAGCGGGCTTTCCTACGAGCAGTACTTC.

The gene calls are TRBV6-5 and TRBJ2-5; 12 bases align to TRBD2. CDR1 is MNHEY and CDR2 is SVGAGI in the germline V gene. Trimming at V came to 6 bases and at J to 5 bases, leaving 7 bases not matched to a gene. The CDR3 length is 15 residues. CDR3 bases: TGTGCCAGCAGCTTGGGACTAGCGGGCCAGGAGACCCAGTACTTC. Translation: CASSLGLAGQETQYF.

This clone was observed once. The rearrangement uses TRBV27 and TRBJ2-1; the D gene is possibly TRBD1 (6 bases). Between the trimmed V and J ends, which lost 7 bases and 6 bases, there was a span of 16 bases. There are 14 residues in the CDR3. The V gene's germline CDR1 is MNHEY and CDR2 SMNVEV (reference sequence). Written as DNA, the CDR3 is TGTGCCAGCAACTCGGACGGGACATCCAATGAGCAGTTCTTC. Its protein is CASNSDGTSNEQFF.

The rearrangement links TRBV5-1 to TRBJ2-7; 10 bases are shared with TRBD1. CDR1 is SGHRS and CDR2 is YFSETQ in the germline V gene. The CDR3 has 15 amino acids. V was clipped by 2 bases and J by 4 bases; unmatched bases: 6. The CDR3 region is CASSLQGTGVYEQYF. The CDR3 coding sequence is TGCGCCAGCAGCTTACAAGGGACAGGGGTTTACGAGCAGTACTTC.

This sequence joins TRBV19 and TRBJ1-4; a possible D gene is TRBD1 (6 bases). Germline V gives CDR1 LNHDA, CDR2 SQIVND (reference sequence). V was pared by 4 bases and J by 7 bases, with 19 bases between. This CDR3 spans 16 amino acids. In DNA form, the CDR3 reads TGTGCCAGTAGTAGGCAGGGGAGTATCCTAGGTGAAAAACTGTTTTTT. This sequence encodes CASSRQGSILGEKLFF. Complete variable domain (other parts from reference TRBV19 and TRBJ1-4): DGGITQSPKYLFRKEGQNVTLSCEQNLNHDAMYWYRQDPGQGLRLIYYSQIVNDFQKGDIAEGYSVSREKKESFPLTVTSAQKNPTAFYLCASSRQGSILGEKLFFGSGTQLSVL.

The chain joins TRBV5-4 to TRBJ2-1; 14 positions agree with TRBD2. CDR3 length equals 18 residues. After removal of 4 bases from V and 7 bases from J, the junction contained 13 bases not matched to a gene. Per the germline V gene, CDR1 is SGHNT and CDR2 is YYREEE (reference sequence). Here the CDR3 DNA reads TGTGCCAGCAGCCGAGCTTTTCGACTAGCGGGAGGGCCAAATGAGCAGTTCTTC. It is translated as CASSRAFRLAGGPNEQFF.

J is TRBJ2-7 and V is TRBV5-1; D is undetermined. Trimming cost V 4 bases and J 4 bases, with 6 bases left between them. The CDR3 is made up of 11 amino acids. Germline CDR1 reads SGHRS; CDR2 reads YFSETQ. The CDR3 reads CASSLDYEQYF. The CDR3 bases are TGCGCCAGCAGCCTAGATTACGAGCAGTACTTC. Full variable domain (outside the CDR3, taken from reference TRBV5-1 and TRBJ2-7): KAGVTQTPRYLIKTRGQQVTLSCSPISGHRSVSWYQQTPGQGLQFLFEYFSETQRNKGNFPGRFSGRQFSNSRSEMNVSTLELGDSALYLCASSLDYEQYFGPGTRLTVT.

This clone occurred once. The chain is built from TRBV5-1 and TRBJ1-4; D perhaps matches TRBD1 (5 bases). Germline CDR1 and CDR2: SGHRS and YFSETQ. With 0 bases removed from V and 5 bases from J, the gap between germline ends came to 11 bases. The CDR3 extends over 15 amino acids. Written as DNA, the CDR3 is TGCGCCAGCAGCTTGGCAGGGTTGGGGAATGAAAAACTGTTTTTT. Translated, it gives CASSLAGLGNEKLFF.

The rearrangement links TRBV18 to TRBJ1-5; tentative D call: TRBD1 (5 bases). The CDR3 totals 15 residues. V was trimmed by 0 bases and J by 4 bases, leaving 10 bases between them. Germline CDR1 and CDR2: KGHSH and LQKENI. CDR3 in amino acids: CASSPPSRENQPQHF. CDR3 DNA: TGTGCCAGCTCACCACCGTCCAGGGAAAATCAGCCCCAGCATTTT. The variable domain in full, with the rest retrieved from reference TRBV18 and TRBJ1-5, is NAGVMQNPRHLVRRRGQEARLRCSPMKGHSHVYWYRQLPEEGLKFMVYLQKENIIDESGMPKERFSAEFPKEGPSILRIQQVVRGDSAAYFCASSPPSRENQPQHFGDGTRLSIL.

CDR3 loop: CASSQEAQGNDQPQHF. The CDR3 coding sequence is TGCGCCAGCAGCCAAGAAGCACAGGGGAATGATCAGCCCCAGCATTTT. The V and J genes are TRBV4-1 and TRBJ1-5; TRBD1 matches at 7 bases. Trimming took 0 bases from V and 5 from J; bases not matched to a gene: 7. Germline V CDR1 and CDR2: MGHRA, YSYEKL. The CDR3 totals 16 residues.

The chain has TRBV6-6 and TRBJ2-7; D is perhaps TRBD1 (6 bases). V gave up 3 bases and J gave up 0 bases, with 15 bases separating them. CDR1 MNHNY and CDR2 SVGAGI come from the germline V gene (reference sequence). The length of the CDR3 is 16 residues. CDR3 sequence (DNA): TGTGCCAGCAGTTATCCTCCCTACAGGGCCTCCTACGAGCAGTACTTC. Translation gives CASSYPPYRASYEQYF.

This chain uses TRBV5-1 with TRBJ2-6, with D perhaps TRBD1 (7 bases). Germline-derived CDR1 and CDR2 are SGHRS and YFSETQ. The CDR3 is made up of 18 amino acids. The V and J ends lost 5 bases and 0 bases respectively, with 18 bases between them. The DNA for the CDR3 is TGCGCCAGCAGGCACGCAGGGGGGCTCGCCTCTGGGGCCAACGTCCTGACTTTC. Translation: CASRHAGGLASGANVLTF.

V is TRBV5-4 and J is TRBJ2-7, with no clear D. CDR3 length: 14 amino acids. The germline CDR1 and CDR2 sequences are SGHNT and YYREEE (reference sequence). V was cut by 4 bases and J by 2 bases, with 13 bases left in between. CDR3 loop: CASSPKLPPYEQYF. In DNA form, the CDR3 reads TGTGCCAGCAGCCCGAAACTACCGCCCTACGAGCAGTACTTC.

This sequence joins TRBV30 and TRBJ2-1, with 7 bases matching TRBD2. Losses at the gene ends were 4 bases for V and 5 bases for J; bases not matched to a gene: 8. This CDR3 is built from 14 residues. CDR1 GTSNPN and CDR2 SVGIG come from the germline V gene (reference sequence). CDR3 coding DNA: TGTGCCTGGAAAGGAGCGGGGTCACACAATGAGCAGTTCTTC. Amino acids: CAWKGAGSHNEQFF.

The chain couples TRBV11-2 to TRBJ1-2; 9 bases agree with TRBD1. The CDR3 sequence is 15 residues long. From germline, CDR1 is SGHAT and CDR2 FQNNGV. V gave up 0 bases and J gave up 7 bases; unmatched junction bases: 6. CDR3 nucleotide sequence: TGTGCCAGCAGCTTAGATCGAGGGACAGGGTTTGGCTACACCTTC. Translated: CASSLDRGTGFGYTF.

This rearrangement joins TRBV6-1 to TRBJ2-3; no reliable D call. Trimming stripped 6 bases from V and 1 base from J, with 11 bases between. The CDR3 runs to 14 residues. In germline, CDR1 is MNHNS, CDR2 SASEGT. The CDR3, as DNA: TGTGCCAGCAGGAACCTAGGCCGCACAGATACGCAGTATTTT. As protein: CASRNLGRTDTQYF.

The genes are TRBV7-2 and TRBJ2-3; 11 bases map to TRBD2. This CDR3 is 16 amino acids long. Germline CDR1 and CDR2: SGHTA and FQGNSA. V trimming: 1 base; J trimming: 1 base; junction bases outside the gene matches: 1. DNA of the CDR3: TGTGCCAGCAGCTTAGGGGGACTAGCGGGCACAGATACGCAGTATTTT. This sequence encodes CASSLGGLAGTDTQYF.

The chain recombines TRBV5-1 with TRBJ2-1; possible D gene TRBD2, 5 bases. This CDR3 is 15 amino acids long. V was pared by 0 bases and J by 7 bases, with 14 bases between. Looked up from germline, CDR1 is SGHRS and CDR2 is YFSETQ. The chain's CDR3 is CASSLVPGNHNEQFF. Written as DNA, the CDR3 is TGCGCCAGCAGCTTGGTTCCCGGGAATCATAATGAGCAGTTCTTC.

This clone was recorded once. The chain uses TRBV11-3 and TRBJ2-7; possible D gene TRBD1, 5 bases. Trimming cost V 4 bases and J 1 base, with 11 bases left between them. There are 14 residues in the CDR3. From germline, CDR1 is SGHNT and CDR2 YENEEA. The CDR3 loop is CASSSGQVSYEQYF. CDR3 DNA: TGTGCCAGCAGCTCAGGGCAGGTTTCCTACGAGCAGTACTTC.

This clone was detected once. In DNA form, the CDR3 reads TGTGCCTGGGGGAACGGGACAGCTTACACGCGTGAGCAGTACTTC. Its protein is CAWGNGTAYTREQYF. V gene TRBV30 combines with J gene TRBJ2-7; 7 bases map to TRBD1. CDR1 is GTSNPN and CDR2 is SVGIG in the germline V gene (reference sequence). This CDR3 is 15 amino acids long. Trimming at V came to 5 bases and at J to 7 bases, leaving 17 bases not matched to a gene.

The sample holds one count of this clone. The chain joins TRBV4-1 to TRBJ2-7; 10 positions match TRBD2. Germline assignment: CDR1 MGHRA and CDR2 YSYEKL. The CDR3 is 16 amino acids. V lost 4 bases and J lost 1; bases outside the gene matches: 7. Here the CDR3 DNA reads TGCGCCAGCAGCCCTCTAGGACTAGCGGCTTCCTACGAGCAGTACTTC. It translates to CASSPLGLAASYEQYF.

The V gene is TRBV5-8, the J gene TRBJ1-4; TRBD1 agrees at 7 bases. Germline V lookup: CDR1 SGHTS, CDR2 YDEGEE. The CDR3 length is 15 residues. V shed 4 bases and J 2 bases; nucleotides not matched to a gene: 5. CDR3 DNA: TGTGCCAGCAGCCAGACAGGGTTGACTAATGAAAAACTGTTTTTT. It codes for CASSQTGLTNEKLFF.

V usage is TRBV7-6 and J usage is TRBJ2-7; 11 bases are a match to TRBD2. This CDR3 comprises 18 residues. Trimming at V came to 1 base and at J to 0 bases, leaving 8 bases not matched to a gene. Germline CDR1 is SGHVS and CDR2 is FNYEAQ. CDR3 region: CASSLGSSGRRGSYEQYF. CDR3 DNA: TGTGCCAGCAGCTTAGGCTCTAGCGGGAGGAGGGGCTCCTACGAGCAGTACTTC.

The chain recombines TRBV18 with TRBJ2-1; weak D call: TRBD2 (6 bases). Germline values: CDR1 KGHSH, CDR2 LQKENI. CDR3 length equals 13 residues. V was cut by 5 bases and J by 6 bases, with 11 bases left in between. DNA for the CDR3: TGTGCCAGCTCAAGAACGGGAGTCAATGAGCAGTTCTTC. Its protein is CASSRTGVNEQFF.

This rearrangement joins TRBV30 to TRBJ2-7, with TRBD1 identical over 7 bases. CDR1 is GTSNPN and CDR2 is SVGIG in the germline V gene (reference sequence). J lost 7 bases, V lost 4 bases, and 13 bases had no gene match. This CDR3 has 14 amino acids. The CDR3 DNA reads as TGTGCCTGGAACGGGCGGGCAGGGGGTAATGAGCAGTACTTC. Protein product: CAWNGRAGGNEQYF.

This chain uses TRBV5-1 with TRBJ2-3, with TRBD1 matching over 9 bases. The CDR3 covers 16 residues. V was pared by 6 bases and J by 5 bases, with 13 bases of the junction left unmatched. Germline assignment: CDR1 SGHRS and CDR2 YFSETQ. The CDR3 region is CASKGTGQGREDTQYF. In DNA, the CDR3 is TGCGCCAGCAAGGGAACGGGACAGGGTCGGGAAGATACGCAGTATTTT.

The V and J genes are TRBV19 and TRBJ2-7; 7 bases map to TRBD1. V was pared by 3 bases and J by 3 bases, with 8 bases of the junction left unmatched. Per germline, CDR1 LNHDA and CDR2 SQIVND (reference sequence). The CDR3 spans 15 residues. The CDR3 bases are TGTGCCAGTAGTATTGCACAGGGGATCATCTACGAGCAGTACTTC. Protein product: CASSIAQGIIYEQYF.

The chain couples TRBV28 to TRBJ2-6; possibly TRBD1 for D (6 bases). Germline values: CDR1 MDHEN, CDR2 SYDVKM. The length of the CDR3 is 17 residues. Trimming pared 6 bases from V and 4 bases from J, leaving 19 bases between. DNA for the CDR3: TGTGCCAGCAGCGCCGGGACAACATTTTCGGGGGCCAACGTCCTGACTTTC. This translates into CASSAGTTFSGANVLTF. Full variable domain (rest looked up from reference TRBV28 and TRBJ2-6): DVKVTQSSRYLVKRTGEKVFLECVQDMDHENMFWYRQDPGLGLRLIYFSYDVKMKEKGDIPEGYSVSREKKERFSLILESASTNQTSMYLCASSAGTTFSGANVLTFGAGSRLTVL.

The J gene is TRBJ2-1, the V gene TRBV27; D might be TRBD2 (6 bases). This CDR3 is 15 amino acids long. The germline V and J ends were trimmed by 1 base and 1 base, with 8 bases remaining between them. Germline V CDR1 and CDR2: MNHEY, SMNVEV (reference sequence). Here the CDR3 reads CASSLFLASYNEQFF. The CDR3 bases are TGTGCCAGCAGTTTATTTCTAGCGTCCTACAATGAGCAGTTCTTC.